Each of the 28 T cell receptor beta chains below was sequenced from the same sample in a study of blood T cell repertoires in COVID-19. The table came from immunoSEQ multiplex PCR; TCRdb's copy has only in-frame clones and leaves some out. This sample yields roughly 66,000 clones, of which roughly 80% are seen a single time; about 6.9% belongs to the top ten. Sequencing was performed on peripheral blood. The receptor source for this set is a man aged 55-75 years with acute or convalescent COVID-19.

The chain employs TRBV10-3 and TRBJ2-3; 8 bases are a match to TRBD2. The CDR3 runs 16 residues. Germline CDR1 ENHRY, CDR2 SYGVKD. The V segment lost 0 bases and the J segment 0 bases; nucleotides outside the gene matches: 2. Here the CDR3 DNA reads TGTGCCATCAGTGAGTCTAGCGGGGTTAGCACAGATACGCAGTATTTT. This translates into CAISESSGVSTDTQYF.

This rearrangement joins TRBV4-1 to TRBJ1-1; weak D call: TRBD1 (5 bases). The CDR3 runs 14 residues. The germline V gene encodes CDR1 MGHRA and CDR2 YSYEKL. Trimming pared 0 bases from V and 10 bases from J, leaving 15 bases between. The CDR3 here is CASSQEGTLQGAFF. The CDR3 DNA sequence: TGCGCCAGCAGCCAAGAGGGAACCCTTCAGGGAGCTTTCTTT.

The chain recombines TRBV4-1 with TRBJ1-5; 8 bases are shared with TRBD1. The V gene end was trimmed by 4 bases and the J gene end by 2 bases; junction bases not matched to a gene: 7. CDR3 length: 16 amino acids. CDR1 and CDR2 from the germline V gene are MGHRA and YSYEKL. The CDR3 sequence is CASSPPGQDGNQPQHF. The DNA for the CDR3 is TGCGCCAGCAGCCCTCCGGGACAGGACGGCAATCAGCCCCAGCATTTT.

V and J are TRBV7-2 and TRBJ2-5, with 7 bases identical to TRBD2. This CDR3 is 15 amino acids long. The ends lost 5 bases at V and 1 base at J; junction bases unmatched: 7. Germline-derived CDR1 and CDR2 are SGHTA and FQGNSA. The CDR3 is CASSTRTSSQETQYF. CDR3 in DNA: TGTGCCAGCAGCACCCGGACTAGTTCCCAAGAGACCCAGTACTTC.

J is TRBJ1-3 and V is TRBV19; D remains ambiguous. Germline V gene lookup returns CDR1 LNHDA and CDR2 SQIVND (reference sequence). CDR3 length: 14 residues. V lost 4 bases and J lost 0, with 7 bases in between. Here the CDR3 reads CASSTGGSGNTIYF. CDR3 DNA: TGTGCCAGTAGTACAGGAGGCTCTGGAAACACCATATATTTT.

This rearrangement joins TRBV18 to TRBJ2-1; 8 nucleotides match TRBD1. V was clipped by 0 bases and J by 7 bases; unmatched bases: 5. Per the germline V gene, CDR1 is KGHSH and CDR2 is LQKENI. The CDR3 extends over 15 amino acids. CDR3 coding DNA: TGTGCCAGCTCACCACCGCAGGGGGCGCCTAATGAGCAGTTCTTC. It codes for CASSPPQGAPNEQFF.

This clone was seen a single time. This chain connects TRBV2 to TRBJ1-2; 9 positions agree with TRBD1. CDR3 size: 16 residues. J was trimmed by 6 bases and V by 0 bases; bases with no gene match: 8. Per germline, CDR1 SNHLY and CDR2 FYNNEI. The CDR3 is CASSEARGQGKDGYTF. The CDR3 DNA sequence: TGTGCCAGCAGTGAAGCGAGAGGACAGGGGAAGGATGGCTACACCTTC.

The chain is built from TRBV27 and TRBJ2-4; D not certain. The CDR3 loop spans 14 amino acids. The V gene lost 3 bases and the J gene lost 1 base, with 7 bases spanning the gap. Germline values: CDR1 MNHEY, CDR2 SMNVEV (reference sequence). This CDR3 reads CASSLGRAKNIQYF. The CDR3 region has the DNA TGTGCCAGCAGTTTGGGCAGGGCCAAAAACATTCAGTACTTC.

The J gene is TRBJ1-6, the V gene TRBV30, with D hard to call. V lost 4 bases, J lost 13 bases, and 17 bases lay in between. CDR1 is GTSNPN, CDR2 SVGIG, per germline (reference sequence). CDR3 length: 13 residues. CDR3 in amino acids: CAWNVQFQDPLHF. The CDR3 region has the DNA TGTGCCTGGAATGTGCAGTTCCAAGATCCCCTCCACTTT.

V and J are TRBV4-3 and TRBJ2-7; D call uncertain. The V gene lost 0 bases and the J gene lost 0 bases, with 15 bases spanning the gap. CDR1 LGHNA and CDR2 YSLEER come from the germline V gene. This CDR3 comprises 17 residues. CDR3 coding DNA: TGCGCCAGCAGCCAAGATCTCACGGCGGATAGCTCCTACGAGCAGTACTTC. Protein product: CASSQDLTADSSYEQYF.

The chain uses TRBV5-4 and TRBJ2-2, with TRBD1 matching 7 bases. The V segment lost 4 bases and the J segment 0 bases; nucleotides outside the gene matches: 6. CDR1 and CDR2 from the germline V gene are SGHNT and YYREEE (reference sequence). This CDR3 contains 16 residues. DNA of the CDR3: TGTGCCAGCAGCGGAACCGGGACAGCGAACACCGGGGAGCTGTTTTTT. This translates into CASSGTGTANTGELFF.

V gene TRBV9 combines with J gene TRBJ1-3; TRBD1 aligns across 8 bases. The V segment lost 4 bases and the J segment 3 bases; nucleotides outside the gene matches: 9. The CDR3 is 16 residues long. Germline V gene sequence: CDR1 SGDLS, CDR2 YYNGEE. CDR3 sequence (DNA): TGTGCCAGCAGCAACGGGGCCAGGGGGCGTGGAAACACCATATATTTT. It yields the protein CASSNGARGRGNTIYF.

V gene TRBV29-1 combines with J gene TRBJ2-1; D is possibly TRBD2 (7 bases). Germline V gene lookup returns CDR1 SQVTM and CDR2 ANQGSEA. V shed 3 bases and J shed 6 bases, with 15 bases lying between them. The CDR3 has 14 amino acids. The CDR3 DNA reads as TGCAGCGTTGATAAGGGGGGGGGCCGCAATGAGCAGTTCTTC. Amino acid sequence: CSVDKGGGRNEQFF.

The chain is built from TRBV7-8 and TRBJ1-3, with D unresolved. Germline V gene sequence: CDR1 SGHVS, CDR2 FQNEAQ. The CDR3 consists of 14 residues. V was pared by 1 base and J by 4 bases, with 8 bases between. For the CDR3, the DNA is TGTGCCAGCAGCTTAGGTGCCCGGGGAAACACCATATATTTT. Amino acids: CASSLGARGNTIYF.

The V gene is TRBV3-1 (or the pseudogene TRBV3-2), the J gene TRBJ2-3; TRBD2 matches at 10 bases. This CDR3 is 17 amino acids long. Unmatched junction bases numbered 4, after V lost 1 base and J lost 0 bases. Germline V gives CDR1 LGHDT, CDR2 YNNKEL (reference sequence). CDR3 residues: CASSQVLAGASTDTQYF. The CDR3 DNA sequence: TGTGCCAGCAGCCAAGTGCTAGCGGGGGCCAGCACAGATACGCAGTATTTT.

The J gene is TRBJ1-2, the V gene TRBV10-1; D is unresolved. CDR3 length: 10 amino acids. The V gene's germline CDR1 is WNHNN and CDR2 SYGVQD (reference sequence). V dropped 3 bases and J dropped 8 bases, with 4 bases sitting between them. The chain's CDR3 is CASSDEGYTF. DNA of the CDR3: TGCGCCAGCAGTGATGAGGGCTACACCTTC.

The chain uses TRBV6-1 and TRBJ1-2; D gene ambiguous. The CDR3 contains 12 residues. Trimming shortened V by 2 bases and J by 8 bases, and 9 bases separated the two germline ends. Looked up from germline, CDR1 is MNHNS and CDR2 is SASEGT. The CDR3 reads CASSEFPSGYTF. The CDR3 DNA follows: TGTGCCAGCAGTGAATTTCCCTCGGGCTACACCTTC.

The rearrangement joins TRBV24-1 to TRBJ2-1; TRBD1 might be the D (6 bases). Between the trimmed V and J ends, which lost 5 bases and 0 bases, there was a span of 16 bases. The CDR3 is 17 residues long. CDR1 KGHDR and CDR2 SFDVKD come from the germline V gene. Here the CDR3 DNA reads TGTGCCACCAGTGGCTCTCAAGACAGGAGCTCCTACAATGAGCAGTTCTTC. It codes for CATSGSQDRSSYNEQFF.

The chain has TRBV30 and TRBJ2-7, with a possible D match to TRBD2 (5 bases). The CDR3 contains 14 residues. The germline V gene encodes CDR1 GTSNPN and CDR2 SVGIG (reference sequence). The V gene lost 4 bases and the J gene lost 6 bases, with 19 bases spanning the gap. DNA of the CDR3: TGTGCCTGGAATCATCCGGACTTCTCCCCCGAGCAGTACTTC. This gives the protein CAWNHPDFSPEQYF.

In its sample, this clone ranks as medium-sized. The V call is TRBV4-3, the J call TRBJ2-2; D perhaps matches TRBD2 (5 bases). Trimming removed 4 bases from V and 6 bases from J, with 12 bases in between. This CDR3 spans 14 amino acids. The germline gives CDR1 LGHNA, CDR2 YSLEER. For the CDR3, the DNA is TGCGCCAGCAGCCCAAGAAGGGAGCCCGGGGAGCTGTTTTTT. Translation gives CASSPRREPGELFF.

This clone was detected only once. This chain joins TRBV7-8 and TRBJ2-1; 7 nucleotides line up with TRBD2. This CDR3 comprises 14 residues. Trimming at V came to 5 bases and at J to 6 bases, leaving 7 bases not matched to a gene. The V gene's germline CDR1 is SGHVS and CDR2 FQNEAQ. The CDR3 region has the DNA TGTGCCAGCAGCCCCCGGGACTACAGCAATGAGCAGTTCTTC. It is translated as CASSPRDYSNEQFF.

The CDR3 sequence: CASSPTGQGSYEQYF. The DNA for the CDR3 is TGTGCCAGCAGCCCTACGGGACAGGGCTCCTACGAGCAGTACTTC. The chain employs TRBV5-6 and TRBJ2-7; 9 positions match TRBD1. The germline CDR1 and CDR2 sequences are SGHDT and YYEEEE. The CDR3 extends over 15 amino acids. The V gene end was trimmed by 4 bases and the J gene end by 0 bases; junction bases not matched to a gene: 5. Together with reference TRBV5-6 and TRBJ2-7, the CDR3 gives the full variable domain: DAGVTQSPTHLIKTRGQQVTLRCSPKSGHDTVSWYQQALGQGPQFIFQYYEEEERQRGNFPDRFSGHQFPNYSSELNVNALLLGDSALYLCASSPTGQGSYEQYFGPGTRLTVT.

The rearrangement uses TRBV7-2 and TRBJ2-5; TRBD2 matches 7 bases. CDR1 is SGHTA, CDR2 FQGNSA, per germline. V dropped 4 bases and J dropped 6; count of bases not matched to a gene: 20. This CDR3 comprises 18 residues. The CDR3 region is CASSSDRGVVAWGKTQYF. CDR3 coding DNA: TGTGCCAGCAGCTCCGATCGGGGGGTAGTGGCCTGGGGTAAGACCCAGTACTTC.

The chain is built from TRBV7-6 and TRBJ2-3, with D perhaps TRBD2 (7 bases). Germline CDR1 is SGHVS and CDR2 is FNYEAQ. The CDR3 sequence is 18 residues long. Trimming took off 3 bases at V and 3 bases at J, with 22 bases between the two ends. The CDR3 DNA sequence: TGTGCCAGCAGCTTGTATCCCCGGGGGGCCGTCGCGACAGATACGCAGTATTTT. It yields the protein CASSLYPRGAVATDTQYF.

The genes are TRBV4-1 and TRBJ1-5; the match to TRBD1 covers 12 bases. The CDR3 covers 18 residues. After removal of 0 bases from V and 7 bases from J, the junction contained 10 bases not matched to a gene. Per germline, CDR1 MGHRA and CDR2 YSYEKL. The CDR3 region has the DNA TGCGCCAGCAGCCAAGATCCCGGGACAGGGGGCTTGGGGCAGCCCCAGCATTTT. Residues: CASSQDPGTGGLGQPQHF.

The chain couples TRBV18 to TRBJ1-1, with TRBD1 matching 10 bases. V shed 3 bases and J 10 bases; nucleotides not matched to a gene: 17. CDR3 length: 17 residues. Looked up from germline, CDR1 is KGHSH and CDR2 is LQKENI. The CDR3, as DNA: TGTGCCAGCTCACCGATGGGGACAGGGGTCTTTTCGAATGGAGCTTTCTTT. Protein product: CASSPMGTGVFSNGAFF.

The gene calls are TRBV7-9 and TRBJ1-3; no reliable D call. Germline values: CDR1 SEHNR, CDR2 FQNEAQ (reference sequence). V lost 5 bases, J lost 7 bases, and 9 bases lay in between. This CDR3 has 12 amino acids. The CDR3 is CASSPERNTIYF. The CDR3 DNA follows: TGTGCCAGCAGCCCCGAGAGGAACACCATATATTTT. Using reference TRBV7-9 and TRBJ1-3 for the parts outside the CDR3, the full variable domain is DTGVSQNPRHKITKRGQNVTFRCDPISEHNRLYWYRQTLGQGPEFLTYFQNEAQLEKSRLLSDRFSAERPKGSFSTLEIQRTEQGDSAMYLCASSPERNTIYFGEGSWLTVV.

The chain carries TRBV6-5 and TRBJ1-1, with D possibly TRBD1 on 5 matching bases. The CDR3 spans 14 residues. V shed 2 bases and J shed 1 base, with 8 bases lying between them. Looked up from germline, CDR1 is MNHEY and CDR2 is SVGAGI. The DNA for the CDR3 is TGTGCCAGCAGTTACAGGGGCGCGAACACTGAAGCTTTCTTT. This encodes CASSYRGANTEAFF.